Each of the 15 T cell receptor beta chains below was sequenced from the same sample in a study of CXCR3-negative and CXCR3-positive naive CD8 T cells. Whole-study results and caveats: Greater hydrophobicity was found in TRB CDR3s of CXCR3-positive naive cells than of CXCR3-negative naive cells.

Their antigens remain unidentified. Carrying UMI labels, the TRB cDNA libraries were prepared through 5' RACE. With the 5' RACE reads reprocessed, TCRdb shows one record per CDR3 protein and no DNA. This sample contains around 160,000 distinct CDR3 sequences. Sequencing was done on a sample of naive CXCR3+ CD8+ T cells from blood. The sample's subset: CD45RO-CCR7+CD27+CD95- naive CD8+ T cells expressing CXCR3 (TNR3+). These receptors were collected from a human donor in good health. Some clones in this sample may be carry-over from other donors' samples.

The chain couples TRBV7-9 to TRBJ2-5; the TCRdb call, TRBD1, lacks DNA for checking. This CDR3 contains 14 residues. Germline CDR1 reads SEHNR; CDR2 reads FQNEAQ (reference sequence). CDR3: CASSPKDARETQYF.

This chain uses TRBV19 with TRBJ1-2. This CDR3 comprises 14 residues. Germline CDR1 is LNHDA and CDR2 is SQIVND (reference sequence). CDR3 residues: CASSIGSSNYGYTF.

This chain uses TRBV14 with TRBJ2-7. Germline V lookup: CDR1 SGHDN, CDR2 FVKESK. This CDR3 has 14 amino acids. The CDR3 loop reads CASSKDWESYEQYF.

This chain connects TRBV7-9 to TRBJ2-1. Germline values: CDR1 SEHNR, CDR2 FQNEAQ (reference sequence). CDR3 length: 13 amino acids. CDR3 region: CASSLAGNNEQFF.

V usage is TRBV29-1 and J usage is TRBJ2-1; TCRdb's D call of TRBD1 is untestable without DNA. This CDR3 is built from 12 residues. CDR1 is SQVTM and CDR2 is ANQGSEA in the germline V gene. The CDR3 loop reads CSVEGPGDEQFF.

The CDR3 is CASSTTGGTGNTEAFF. This chain uses TRBV11-2 with TRBJ1-1; no DNA is available, so the TRBD1 call from TCRdb remains unchecked. Germline V gene lookup returns CDR1 SGHAT and CDR2 FQNNGV. The CDR3 covers 16 residues.

This chain uses TRBV6-2 or TRBV6-3 with TRBJ2-3; with no DNA, the TCRdb D assignment of TRBD1 cannot be verified. CDR3 length equals 15 residues. Germline V gives CDR1 MNHEY, CDR2 SVGEGT. CDR3 residues: CASSWDRGGTDTQYF.

V usage is TRBV7-8 and J usage is TRBJ2-7; TCRdb indicates TRBD1, and absent DNA this call remains unverified. The CDR3 extends over 12 amino acids. Germline CDR1 is SGHVS and CDR2 is FQNEAQ. The CDR3 sequence is CASSFRDDEQYF.

The V and J genes are TRBV11-2 and TRBJ2-3. The CDR3 has 13 residues. Germline values: CDR1 SGHAT, CDR2 FQNNGV. Here the CDR3 reads CASSLDLTDTQYF.

V is TRBV29-1 and J is TRBJ1-2; without DNA, the TCRdb call of TRBD1 cannot be checked. This CDR3 is 13 amino acids long. Germline V CDR1 and CDR2: SQVTM, ANQGSEA. CDR3 loop: CSVPRTDIYGYTF.

The rearrangement links TRBV29-1 to TRBJ2-3; TCRdb outputs TRBD2, but without DNA this stays unchecked. Germline V lookup: CDR1 SQVTM, CDR2 ANQGSEA. The CDR3 contains 13 residues. CDR3 amino acids: CSVDGGGTDTQYF.

The chain has TRBV19 and TRBJ1-2. The germline CDR1 and CDR2 sequences are LNHDA and SQIVND (reference sequence). CDR3 length equals 12 residues. The CDR3: CASSIGVRSYTF.

The chain recombines TRBV19 with TRBJ1-1; there is no DNA to check the TCRdb D call of TRBD1. There are 17 residues in the CDR3. Germline V lookup: CDR1 LNHDA, CDR2 SQIVND (reference sequence). CDR3 sequence: CASSPKWDRGMNTEAFF. The full variable domain, rest sourced from reference TRBV19 and TRBJ1-1, is DGGITQSPKYLFRKEGQNVTLSCEQNLNHDAMYWYRQDPGQGLRLIYYSQIVNDFQKGDIAEGYSVSREKKESFPLTVTSAQKNPTAFYLCASSPKWDRGMNTEAFFGQGTRLTVV.

The chain links TRBV28 to TRBJ1-4; TCRdb lists TRBD1, though no DNA is available to test this call. The CDR3 length is 14 residues. The V gene's germline CDR1 is MDHEN and CDR2 SYDVKM. The CDR3 loop is CASSPTGYDEKLFF.

CDR3 sequence: CSVPFSGSMIF. The chain employs TRBV29-1 and TRBJ2-1; absent DNA, TCRdb's TRBD2 call cannot be checked. The CDR3 has 11 residues. Germline V lookup: CDR1 SQVTM, CDR2 ANQGSEA.